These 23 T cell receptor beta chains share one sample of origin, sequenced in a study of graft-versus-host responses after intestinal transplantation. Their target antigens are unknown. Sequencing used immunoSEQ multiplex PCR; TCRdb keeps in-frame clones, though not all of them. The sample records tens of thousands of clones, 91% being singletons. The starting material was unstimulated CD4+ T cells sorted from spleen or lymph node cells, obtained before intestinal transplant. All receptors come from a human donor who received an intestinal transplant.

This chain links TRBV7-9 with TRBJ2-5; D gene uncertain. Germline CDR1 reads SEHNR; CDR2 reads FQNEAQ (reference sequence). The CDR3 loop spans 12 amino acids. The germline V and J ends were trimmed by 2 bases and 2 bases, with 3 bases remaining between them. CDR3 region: CASSLRQETQYF. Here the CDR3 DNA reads TGTGCCAGCAGCTTACGGCAAGAGACCCAGTACTTC.

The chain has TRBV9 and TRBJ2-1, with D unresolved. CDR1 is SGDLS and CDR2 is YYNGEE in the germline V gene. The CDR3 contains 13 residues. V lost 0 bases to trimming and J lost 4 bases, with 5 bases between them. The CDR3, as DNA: TGTGCCAGCAGCGTAGCACAATACAATGAGCAGTTCTTC. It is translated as CASSVAQYNEQFF.

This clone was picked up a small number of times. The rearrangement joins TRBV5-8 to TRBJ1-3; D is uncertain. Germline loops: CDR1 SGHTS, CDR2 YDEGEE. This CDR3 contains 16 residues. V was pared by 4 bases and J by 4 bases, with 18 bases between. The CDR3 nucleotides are TGTGCCAGCAGCAATGATCTCGTGGCCTCAGGAAACACCATATATTTT. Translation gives CASSNDLVASGNTIYF.

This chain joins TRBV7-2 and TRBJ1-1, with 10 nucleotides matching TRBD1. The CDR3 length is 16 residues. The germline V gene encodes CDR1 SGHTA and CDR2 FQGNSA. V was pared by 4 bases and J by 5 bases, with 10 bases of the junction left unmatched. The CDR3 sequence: CASSSLDRGRETEAFF. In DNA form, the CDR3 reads TGTGCCAGCAGCTCACTCGACAGGGGGCGCGAGACTGAAGCTTTCTTT.

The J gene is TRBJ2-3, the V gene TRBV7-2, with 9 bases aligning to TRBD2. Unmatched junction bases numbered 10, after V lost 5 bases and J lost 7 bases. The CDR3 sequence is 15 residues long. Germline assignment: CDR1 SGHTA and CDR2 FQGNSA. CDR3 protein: CASSLSGGPSYTQYF. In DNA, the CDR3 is TGTGCCAGCAGCCTTAGCGGGGGACCCAGTTATACGCAGTATTTT.

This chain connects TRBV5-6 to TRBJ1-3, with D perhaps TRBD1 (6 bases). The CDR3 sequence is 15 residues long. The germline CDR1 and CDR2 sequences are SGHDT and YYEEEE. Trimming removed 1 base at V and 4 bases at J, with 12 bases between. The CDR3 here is CASSLYRAGGNTIYF. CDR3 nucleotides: TGTGCCAGCAGCTTGTACAGGGCTGGCGGAAACACCATATATTTT.

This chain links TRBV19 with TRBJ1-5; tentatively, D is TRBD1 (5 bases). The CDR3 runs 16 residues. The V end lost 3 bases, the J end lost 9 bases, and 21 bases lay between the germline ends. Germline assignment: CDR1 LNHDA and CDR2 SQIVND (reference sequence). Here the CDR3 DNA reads TGTGCCAGTAGTATTCTGACGGACACATCGTTGCTGCCCCAGCATTTT. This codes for CASSILTDTSLLPQHF.

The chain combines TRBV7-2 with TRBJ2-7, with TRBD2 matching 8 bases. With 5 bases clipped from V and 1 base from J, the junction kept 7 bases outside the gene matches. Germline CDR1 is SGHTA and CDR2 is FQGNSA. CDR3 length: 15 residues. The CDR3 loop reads CASSPSSGVSYEQYF. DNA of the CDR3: TGTGCCAGCAGCCCGAGTAGCGGGGTTTCCTACGAGCAGTACTTC.

The CDR3 coding sequence is TGCGCCAGCAGCTTGGGACAGGGAAACTACGAGCAGTACTTC. As protein: CASSLGQGNYEQYF. The rearrangement uses TRBV5-1 and TRBJ2-7; 7 positions agree with TRBD1. The trim removed 0 bases at V and 3 bases at J, leaving 3 bases unmatched. The CDR3 sequence is 14 residues long. In germline, CDR1 is SGHRS, CDR2 YFSETQ.

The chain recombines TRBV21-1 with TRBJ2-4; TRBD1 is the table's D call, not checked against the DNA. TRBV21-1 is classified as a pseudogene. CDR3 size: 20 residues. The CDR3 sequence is CASSTPPGQGNFLAKNIQYF. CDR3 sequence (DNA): TGTGCCAGCAGCACACCTCCGGGACAGGGAAATTTTCTAGCCAAAAACATTCAGTACTTC.

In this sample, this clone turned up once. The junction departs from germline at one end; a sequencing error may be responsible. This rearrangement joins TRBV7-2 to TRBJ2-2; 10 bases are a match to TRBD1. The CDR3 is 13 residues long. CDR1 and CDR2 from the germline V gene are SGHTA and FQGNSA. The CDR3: CASSLGGTGALFF. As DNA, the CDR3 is TGTGCCAGCAGCTTAGGAGGGACAGGGGCGCTGTTTTTT. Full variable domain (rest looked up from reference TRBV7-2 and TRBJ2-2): GAGVSQSPSNKVTEKGKDVELRCDPISGHTALYWYRQSLGQGLEFLIYFQGNSAPDKSGLPSDRFSAERTGGSVSTLTIQRTQQEDSAVYLCASSLGGTGALFFGEGSRLTVL.

CDR3 nucleotide sequence: TGTGCCAGCTCACCTGCCGGAGGTCTCGGGGAGCTGTTTTTT. As protein: CASSPAGGLGELFF. The chain couples TRBV18 to TRBJ2-2; D is perhaps TRBD2 (5 bases). The CDR3 has 14 residues. Trimming took 3 bases from V and 7 from J, leaving 12 bases between them. Per the germline V gene, CDR1 is KGHSH and CDR2 is LQKENI.

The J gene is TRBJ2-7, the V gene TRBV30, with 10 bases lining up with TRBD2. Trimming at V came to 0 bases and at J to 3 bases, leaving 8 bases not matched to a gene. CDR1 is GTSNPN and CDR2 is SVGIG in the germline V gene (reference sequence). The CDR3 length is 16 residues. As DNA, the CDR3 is TGTGCCTGGAGTGTACCGGGGACTAGCGTGCTCTACGAGCAGTACTTC. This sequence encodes CAWSVPGTSVLYEQYF.

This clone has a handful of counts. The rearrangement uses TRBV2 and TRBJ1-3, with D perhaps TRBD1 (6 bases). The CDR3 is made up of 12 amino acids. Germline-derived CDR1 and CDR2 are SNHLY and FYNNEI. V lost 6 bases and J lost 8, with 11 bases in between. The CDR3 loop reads CASRATGYTIYF. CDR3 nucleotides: TGTGCCAGCAGGGCAACAGGGTACACCATATATTTT.

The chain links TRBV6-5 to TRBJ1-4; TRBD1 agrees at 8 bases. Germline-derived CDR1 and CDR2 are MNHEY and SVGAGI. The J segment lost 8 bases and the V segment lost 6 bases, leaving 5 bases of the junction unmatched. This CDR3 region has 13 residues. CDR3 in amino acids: CASRSGGPEKLFF. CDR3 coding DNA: TGTGCCAGCAGGTCAGGGGGCCCGGAAAAACTGTTTTTT.

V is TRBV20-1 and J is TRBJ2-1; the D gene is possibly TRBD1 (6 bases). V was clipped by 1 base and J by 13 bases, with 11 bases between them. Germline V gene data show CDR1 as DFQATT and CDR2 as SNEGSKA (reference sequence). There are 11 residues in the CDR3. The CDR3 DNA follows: TGCAGTGCTAGAGGGGGGCCCGTTCAGTTCTTC. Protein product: CSARGGPVQFF.

In DNA, the CDR3 is TGTGCCAGCAGACAAACGGGGGTCGGGCAGCCCCAGCATTTT. This codes for CASRQTGVGQPQHF. This chain joins TRBV6-5 and TRBJ1-5, with D maybe TRBD1 (5 bases). The CDR3 runs 14 residues. Per the germline V gene, CDR1 is MNHEY and CDR2 is SVGAGI. Trimming took 6 bases from V and 7 from J, leaving 16 bases between them.

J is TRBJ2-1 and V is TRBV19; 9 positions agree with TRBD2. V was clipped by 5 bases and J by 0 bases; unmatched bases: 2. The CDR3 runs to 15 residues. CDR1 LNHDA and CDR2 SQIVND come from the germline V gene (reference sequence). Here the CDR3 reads CASSRTSDSYNEQFF. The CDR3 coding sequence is TGTGCCAGTAGTCGGACTAGCGACTCCTACAATGAGCAGTTCTTC.

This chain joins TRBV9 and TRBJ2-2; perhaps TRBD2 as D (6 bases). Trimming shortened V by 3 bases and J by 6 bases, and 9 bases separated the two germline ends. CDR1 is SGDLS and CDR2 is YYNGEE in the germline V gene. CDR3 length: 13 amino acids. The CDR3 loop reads CASSATGAGELFF. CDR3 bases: TGTGCCAGCAGCGCCACGGGGGCCGGGGAGCTGTTTTTT.

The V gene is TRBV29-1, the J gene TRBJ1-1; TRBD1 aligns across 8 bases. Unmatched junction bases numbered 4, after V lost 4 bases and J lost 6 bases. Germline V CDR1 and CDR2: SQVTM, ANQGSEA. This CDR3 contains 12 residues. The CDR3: CSVGGTGPEAFF. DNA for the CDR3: TGCAGCGTTGGAGGGACAGGCCCTGAAGCTTTCTTT.

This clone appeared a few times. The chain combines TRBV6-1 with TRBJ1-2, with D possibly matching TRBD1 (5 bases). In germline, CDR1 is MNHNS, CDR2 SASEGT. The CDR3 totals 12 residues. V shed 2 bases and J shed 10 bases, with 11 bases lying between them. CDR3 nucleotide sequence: TGTGCCAGCAGTGAATCCAGGGTTTACTACACCTTC. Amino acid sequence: CASSESRVYYTF.

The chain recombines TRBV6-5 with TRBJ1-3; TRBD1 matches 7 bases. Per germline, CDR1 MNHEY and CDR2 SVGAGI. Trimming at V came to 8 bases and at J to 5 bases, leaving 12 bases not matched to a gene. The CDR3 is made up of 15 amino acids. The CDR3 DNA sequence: TGTGCCAGCGGGAAAGTCCGGACAGGCCGAAACACCATATATTTT. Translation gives CASGKVRTGRNTIYF.

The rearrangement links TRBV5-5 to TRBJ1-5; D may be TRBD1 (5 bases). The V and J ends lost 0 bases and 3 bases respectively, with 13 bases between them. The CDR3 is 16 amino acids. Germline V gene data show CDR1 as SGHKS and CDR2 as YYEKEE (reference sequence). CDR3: CASSLGMAGNNQPQHF. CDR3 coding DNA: TGTGCCAGCAGCTTGGGAATGGCAGGGAACAATCAGCCCCAGCATTTT.